This TCR beta chain was documented in a study of blood T cell repertoires in COVID-19. About the study: COVID-19 samples, acute and convalescent, were from the United States, Italy and Spain. Sources were T cells, B-cell-depleted T cells, or PBMCs; the material itself was cDNA or gDNA.

V was pared by 5 bases and J by 5 bases, with 6 bases of the junction left unmatched. Per germline, CDR1 SGHNT and CDR2 YYREEE (reference sequence). This CDR3 region has 15 residues. Original handling: Estimates of nucleated cell counts were drawn from the amplification of reference gene primers. Data came from immunoSEQ multiplex PCR; TCRdb stores just in-frame clones and leaves some out. Clone size and the V and J calls come from that table; the DNA yielded D and trimming. The sample lists 15,000 to 20,000 clones, about 90% occurring once. The chain couples TRBV5-4 to TRBJ2-2; TRBD1 matches at 10 bases. This receptor was obtained from a human donor in a cohort sampled during active COVID-19. Sequenced input: peripheral blood. CDR3 protein: CASRPTGGSTGELFF. In DNA, the CDR3 is TGTGCCAGCAGACCGACAGGGGGCTCGACCGGGGAGCTGTTTTTT.